Given below is one T cell receptor beta chain in context. What antigen it recognizes has not been identified. Per-base quality was not reported, and no clone a single base away is much larger than it. The data belong to a study of blood T cell repertoires in COVID-19 (dated by TCRdb to the early 2020s). A note on the overall study: Samples covering the acute and convalescent phases of COVID-19 were provided by collaborators in the United States, Italy and Spain. The prospective study material was composed of cDNA or gDNA derived from T cells, B-cell-depleted T cells, or PBMCs. The dataset comprised deeply sampled blood TCRbeta repertoires from subjects exposed to, actively infected with, or recovered from COVID-19. A freely available public database, intended as a resource for researchers studying the immune response to SARS-CoV-2, is where the repertoires were released. The samples were drawn from two sources: the first 160 participants of the ongoing ImmuneRACE study, and some 1,300 subjects contributed by 6 global collaborators. A de-identified subject ID, COVID-19 status, age in years and sex were almost always included in the sample metadata. Where HLA class I and class II types were available, the types were taken from metadata supplied by the sample provider, not from assay-based typing.

What the research found in general, with its limitations: How much clinical and demographic metadata was included differed by source and by participant, and the metadata was provided uncurated.

TCRbeta CDR3 regions were amplified from genomic DNA by means of the immunoSEQ Assay, a bias-controlled multiplex PCR. The authors processed their data as follows. Nucleated cell counts per sample were estimated from amplification of reference gene primers within the assay. Sequence reads were collapsed and filtered to measure the absolute abundance of every unique TCRbeta CDR3 rearrangement. For each sample, productive Simpson clonality was calculated as the square root of Simpson's diversity index over productive rearrangements. TCRdb provides this immuneACCESS table in a form limited to in-frame rearrangements. Some clones are lacking; in checked studies, under half of them reflect an unresolved V gene, and why the rest are absent is not known. The V and J calls and the clone size are those of that table, but D and trimming were determined from the DNA. This sample gives roughly 570,000 clones in total; about 88% of them show up just once. The top ten clonotypes cover 7.8% of the sample.

At one collaborating source in Seattle, patients were enrolled during active infection and were followed longitudinally through the course of disease. Collaborating institutions collected whole blood in K2EDTA tubes following their own protocols. For TCRbeta analysis, collaborators shipped samples in one of three forms: frozen whole blood, isolated PBMCs, or DNA extracted from either of those sample types. The specimen was peripheral blood. The TCR originated in a woman aged 45-65 years with COVID-19, enrolled during active disease.

The DNA is as follows: TGTGCCAGCTCACAGGGGGCCCAGGATGAGCAGTTCTTC. This codes for CASSQGAQDEQFF. The chain is assembled from TRBV18 and TRBJ2-1; 7 junctional bases match TRBD1. The V end gives up 4 bases and the J end 8 bases, leaving 5 bases in the junction not matched to a gene. The cysteine opens and the phenylalanine closes a CDR3 of 13 amino acids. CDR3 DNA is the only sequence kept; it has 39 bases, read in frame from the first base. For CDR1 and CDR2, the germline V gene lists KGHSH and LQKENI.